This T cell receptor beta chain emerged from a study of blood T cell repertoires in COVID-19. At the level of the study: Samples representing acute and convalescent COVID-19 were sourced from the United States, Italy and Spain.

Residents of around 24 US areas, aged roughly 18 to 89 years, made up the participants. Trimming removed 8 bases at V and 0 bases at J, with 11 bases between. The germline gives CDR1 MNHEY, CDR2 SVGAGI. CDR3 length: 14 residues. Measured with immunoSEQ multiplex PCR; TCRdb has only the in-frame clones, and not every one. The sample has about 220,000 clones; 70% to 90% are singletons. The sample consisted of PBMCs or T cells enriched from blood (not recorded which). This TCR was recovered from a woman in her thirties or forties with acute COVID-19. This rearrangement joins TRBV6-5 to TRBJ1-5, with D unclear. The DNA for the CDR3 is TGTGCCAGCGGCGAGGGTTATAGCAATCAGCCCCAGCATTTT. Protein: CASGEGYSNQPQHF.